The clone carrying this T cell receptor (beta chain) was seen once. The data stem from a study of blood T cell repertoires in COVID-19. Study context: The United States, Italy and Spain were the sources of the acute and convalescent COVID-19 samples. The cDNA or gDNA used as material had been derived from T cells, B-cell-depleted T cells, or PBMCs.

Source study methods: Amplifying reference gene primers gave estimates of nucleated cell counts. Clones were sequenced by immunoSEQ multiplex PCR, and TCRdb holds only the in-frame ones, with some missing. The V and J calls and clone size are taken from that table; D and trimming were inferred from the DNA. The table has some 270,000 clones, 84% seen once; the top ten hold less than 20%. Patients of the Seattle cohort, enrolled during active infection, were followed longitudinally. V lost 3 bases, J lost 9 bases, and 7 bases stayed unmatched. Germline V gives CDR1 KGHDR, CDR2 SFDVKD. This CDR3 comprises 14 residues.

This chain links TRBV24-1 with TRBJ2-1; 7 bases line up with TRBD1. The sequencing input was peripheral blood. This TCR was sampled from a person between 65 and 79 years old with COVID-19, enrolled during active disease. This CDR3 is CATSDPTGSSEQFF. In DNA, the CDR3 is TGTGCCACCAGTGATCCGACAGGGTCTAGTGAGCAGTTCTTC.